This TCR beta chain stems from a study of blood T cells in healthy people across ages. A J-beta primer mix and a sample-barcoded 5' primer were used in a second PCR of about 6 to 12 cycles. The template-switch adaptor was a 5' adaptor with 12 random nucleotides. It tagged each cDNA molecule. TCRdb re-called the 5' RACE reads through MiXCR, storing one row per CDR3 protein. The sample includes about 640,000 distinct CDR3 sequences, approximately 50% of them seen just once. Trimming pared 1 base from V and 5 bases from J, leaving 14 bases between. The CDR3 totals 15 residues. From germline, CDR1 is SSHAT and CDR2 FNYEAQ (reference sequence).

This rearrangement joins TRBV7-7 to TRBJ2-5; no definite D call. The receptor's source is a man between 60 and 75 years old in good health. The sequencing sample was made of blood. CDR3 nucleotides: TGTGCCAGCAGCTTAGGGCCAGTTGTGGGCGAGACCCAGTACTTC. This gives the protein CASSLGPVVGETQYF.